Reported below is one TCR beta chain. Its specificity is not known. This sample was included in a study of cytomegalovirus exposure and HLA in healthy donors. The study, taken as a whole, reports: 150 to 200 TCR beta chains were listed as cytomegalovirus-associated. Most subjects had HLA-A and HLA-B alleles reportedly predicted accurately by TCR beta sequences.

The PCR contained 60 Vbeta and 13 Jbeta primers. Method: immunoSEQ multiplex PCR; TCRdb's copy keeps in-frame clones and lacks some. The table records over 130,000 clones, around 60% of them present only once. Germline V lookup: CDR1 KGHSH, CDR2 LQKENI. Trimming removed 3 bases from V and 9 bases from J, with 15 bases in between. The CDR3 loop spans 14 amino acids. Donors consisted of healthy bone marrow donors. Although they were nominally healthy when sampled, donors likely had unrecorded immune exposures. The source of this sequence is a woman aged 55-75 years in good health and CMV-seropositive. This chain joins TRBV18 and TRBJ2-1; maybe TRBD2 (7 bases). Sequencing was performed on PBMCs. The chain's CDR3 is CASSPLGGRGEQFF. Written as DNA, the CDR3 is TGTGCCAGCTCACCCCTAGGGGGGAGGGGTGAGCAGTTCTTC.